This paragraph reports one T cell receptor (beta chain). The CDR3 sequence is 13 residues long. Trimming pared 0 bases from V and 4 bases from J, leaving 6 bases between. CDR1 and CDR2 (germline): ENHRY, SYGVKD. This entry comes from a study of control samples from healthy donors and cancer patients. TCRdb keeps only in-frame clones here, not all; method: immunoSEQ multiplex PCR. The table records 120,000 to 150,000 clones, approximately 91% of them present only once. The chain links TRBV10-3 to TRBJ1-2; D unresolved. The sample comprised blood. The TCR originated in a man aged 30 to 39 in good health. CDR3 DNA: TGTGCCATCAGTGAGTCTAGGAGCTATGGCTACACCTTC. Residues: CAISESRSYGYTF.